Listed below are T cell receptor beta chains from one sample, sequenced in a study of OX40 agonist ivuxolimab in advanced cancers. Only in-frame clones appear in the TCRdb table, and some are missing; sequencing was by immunoSEQ multiplex PCR. The sample lists some 51,000 clones; around 90% were seen once. The sample consisted of CD4+ or CD8+ T cells sorted from blood, taken in a trial of the OX40 agonist ivuxolimab. These receptors all stem from an adult with an advanced solid tumor such as melanoma, head and neck, liver or kidney cancer. The CDR3 runs from the conserved cysteine through the conserved F or W. Each record gives: V gene, J gene, clone size, D gene, CDR3 DNA, CDR3 protein. The D gene is left open where the match is weak. Size values are once, few and many counts, or a class for expanded clones, and some rows have none.

>TRBV18|TRBJ2-7|.|.
TGTGCCAGCTCAGCGGCGGATTTCTCCTACGAGCAGTACTTC
CASSAADFSYEQYF
>TRBV25-1|TRBJ2-7|.|.
TGTGCCAGCAGTGAACTGGGGACGTCCTACGAGCAGTACTTC
CASSELGTSYEQYF
>TRBV10-2|TRBJ2-2|.|.
TGCGCCAGCACCCTCTTTGGGGAGCTGTTTTTT
CASTLFGELFF
>TRBV7-6|TRBJ1-5|once|.
TGTGCCAGCAGCTTAGGACGCTTGGGCAATCAGCCCCAGCATTTT
CASSLGRLGNQPQHF
>TRBV6-5|TRBJ2-5|.|.
TGTGCCAGCAGTTACTCCGCAGGGGCAAGAGAGACCCAGTACTTC
CASSYSAGARETQYF
>TRBV29-1|TRBJ2-5|.|TRBD2
TGCAGCGTTGAAGATGGGATCGGCGGGGGGGTTAAAGAGACCCAGTACTTC
CSVEDGIGGGVKETQYF
>TRBV2|TRBJ2-1|.|TRBD2
TGTGCCAGCAGGGAGGGACATGCAGCGGGGGACGAGCAGTTCTTC
CASREGHAAGDEQFF
>TRBV28|TRBJ2-2|.|.
TGTGCCAGCAGTGCCTCGACAAGATCCACCGGGGAGCTGTTTTTT
CASSASTRSTGELFF
>TRBV28|TRBJ2-7|.|.
TGTGCCAGCCGGGGCTACGAGCAGTACTTC
CASRGYEQYF
>TRBV28|TRBJ2-5|.|.
TGTGCCAGCAGTTTATTGGCGGGGCAAGAGACCCAGTACTTC
CASSLLAGQETQYF
>TRBV28|TRBJ2-7|.|TRBD1
TGTGCCAGCAGTCCCCGCCCCGGGACAGGTAACTACGAGCAGTACTTC
CASSPRPGTGNYEQYF
>TRBV11-2|TRBJ2-7|.|.
TGTGCCAGCAGCTTAGGTTCGGGCTACGAGCAGTACTTC
CASSLGSGYEQYF
>TRBV7-3|TRBJ1-1|.|.
TGTGCCAGCAGCTTCACGGGGGCGCGGACTGAAGCTTTCTTT
CASSFTGARTEAFF
>TRBV9|TRBJ2-6|once|TRBD1
TGTGCCAGCAGCGTTCCTAAGACAGGGGGCGGTGGGGCCAACGTCCTGACTTTC
CASSVPKTGGGGANVLTF
>TRBV6-5|TRBJ1-1|.|.
TGTGCCAGCAGTTACTCGATTCGACAGTTGAACACTGAAGCTTTCTTT
CASSYSIRQLNTEAFF
>TRBV30|TRBJ2-7|.|.
TGTGCCGGGAGAGTCAGGGTTTCCTACGAGCAGTACTTC
CAGRVRVSYEQYF
>TRBV5-1|TRBJ2-7|.|.
TGCGCCAGCAGCTTTTCCCTTCCCTACGAGCAGTACTTC
CASSFSLPYEQYF
>TRBV15|TRBJ2-1|.|TRBD2
TGTGCCACCAAGTCTAGCGGGGGAAAGGGGAATGAGCAGTTCTTC
CATKSSGGKGNEQFF
>TRBV4-1|TRBJ2-3|.|.
TGCGCCAGCAGCCAAGATGGGGGCCTTTCTTGGGAAGATACGCAGTATTTT
CASSQDGGLSWEDTQYF
>TRBV6-5|TRBJ2-1|.|TRBD1
TGTGCCAGCAGATACGGGACAGGCCACCTCAATGAGCAGTTCTTC
CASRYGTGHLNEQFF
>TRBV7-6|TRBJ2-2|.|.
TGTGCCAGCAGCCACGGGACGGTTGCGAACACCGGGGAGCTGTTTTTT
CASSHGTVANTGELFF
>TRBV19|TRBJ1-5|.|.
TGTGCCAGTAGTATACTGGACTGGAATCAGCCCCAGCATTTT
CASSILDWNQPQHF
>TRBV5-5|TRBJ2-1|many|TRBD1
TGTGCCAGCAGGTACTTTAAGGACAGGGGACACAATGAGCAGTTCTTC
CASRYFKDRGHNEQFF
>TRBV5-6|TRBJ2-5|.|TRBD1
TGTGCCAGCAGCGGGGACAGTACCCAGTACTTC
CASSGDSTQYF
>TRBV5-1|TRBJ2-7|.|.
TGCGCCAGCAGCTTAGAAAACAGGCAGTCTAGGGGGGGCGAGCAGTACTTC
CASSLENRQSRGGEQYF
>TRBV5-1|TRBJ2-7|.|TRBD1
TGCGCCAGCAGCCTACCTCGTGTCGGGACAGGGGCCACCGAGCAGTACTTC
CASSLPRVGTGATEQYF
>TRBV19|TRBJ1-5|.|.
TGTGCCAGTACCTCCCCCCCGGGGCTAGGGGAAGGGCAGCCCCAGCATTTT
CASTSPPGLGEGQPQHF
>TRBV11-2|TRBJ2-7|.|TRBD2
TGTGCCAGCAGCTCACCTAGCGGGGGGTCCCCCTACGAGCAGTACTTC
CASSSPSGGSPYEQYF
>TRBV28|TRBJ1-1|.|.
TGTGCCAGCAGTAGGGGGGAGAACACTGAAGCTTTCTTT
CASSRGENTEAFF
>TRBV7-9|TRBJ2-7|few|.
TGTGCCAGCAGCCGCCAGGGTGACGAGCAGTACTTC
CASSRQGDEQYF
>TRBV2|TRBJ1-5|.|.
TGTGCCAGCAGTGAATCGTATACCCAGCCCCAGCATTTT
CASSESYTQPQHF
>TRBV28|TRBJ1-5|.|TRBD1
TGTGCCAGCAGCCGACCCCGGACAGGGATCAATCAGCCCCAGCATTTT
CASSRPRTGINQPQHF
>TRBV6-5|TRBJ1-2|.|TRBD1
TGTGCCAGCAGTTTACAGGGGAGAGATGGCTACACCTTC
CASSLQGRDGYTF
>TRBV30|TRBJ2-7|.|.
TGTGCCTGGAGTCCGGTCGGGCAACCTTCGGTCGAGCAGTACTTC
CAWSPVGQPSVEQYF
>TRBV27|TRBJ2-5|.|.
TGTGCCAGCAGTAAGGGAGAGACCCAGTACTTC
CASSKGETQYF
>TRBV7-9|TRBJ1-1|.|.
TGTGCCAGCAGCTTATGGGTCCACACTGAAGCTTTCTTT
CASSLWVHTEAFF
>TRBV28|TRBJ2-7|.|TRBD1
TGTGCCAGCAGCCAAACCCGGACAGGCTACTACGAGCAGTACTTC
CASSQTRTGYYEQYF
>TRBV9|TRBJ1-4|.|.
TGTGCCAGCAGCGGTACAAGTGAAAAACTGTTTTTT
CASSGTSEKLFF
>TRBV7-2|TRBJ2-7|.|.
TGTGCCAGCAGCTTAGAACAACAAGCGGGGGACAGCTCCTACGAGCAGTACTTC
CASSLEQQAGDSSYEQYF
>TRBV9|TRBJ2-3|.|.
TGTGCCAGCAGCGTTTTCGCGGGGGCCACAGATACGCAGTATTTT
CASSVFAGATDTQYF
>TRBV7-9|TRBJ2-2|.|TRBD1
TGTGCCAGCAGCCCAACAGGGGAAAGTAGCCCCGGGGAGCTGTTTTTT
CASSPTGESSPGELFF
>TRBV7-2|TRBJ2-7|.|.
TGTGCCAGCAGCGGCTCACAGGGACTGGGATACGAGCAGTACTTC
CASSGSQGLGYEQYF
>TRBV5-1|TRBJ1-2|.|.
TGCGCCAGCAGCTTGGCCAGGCCGGATGGCTACACCTTC
CASSLARPDGYTF
>TRBV19|TRBJ2-3|.|.
TGTGCCAGTAGTATAGCTCGAGCTAGCACAGATACGCAGTATTTT
CASSIARASTDTQYF
>TRBV7-8|TRBJ1-2|.|.
TGTGCCAGCAGCTTAGCTCAGGGAGCTAACTATGGCTACACCTTC
CASSLAQGANYGYTF
>TRBV7-8|TRBJ2-6|.|.
TGTGCCAGCAGCTCGACCACTGGGGCCAACGTCCTGACTTTC
CASSSTTGANVLTF
>TRBV7-9|TRBJ2-1|.|TRBD2
TGTGCCAGCAGCTTTACTAGCGGGGGGACTGAGCAGTTCTTC
CASSFTSGGTEQFF
>TRBV4-2|TRBJ2-6|.|.
TGTGCCAGCAGCCAAGTGGAGGGCTCCTATGGGGCCAACGTCCTGACTTTC
CASSQVEGSYGANVLTF
>TRBV2|TRBJ2-7|.|.
TGTGCCAGCTTTCCGACAGGCTCCTACGAGCAGTACTTC
CASFPTGSYEQYF
>TRBV4-1|TRBJ2-5|.|TRBD2
TGCGCCAGCAGCCAAGGGGGCGGGGGGGCCGTGGAGACCCAGTACTTC
CASSQGGGGAVETQYF
>TRBV11-2|TRBJ2-7|.|.
TGTGCCAGCAGCTTAGGCAGGCCGTACGAGCAGTACTTC
CASSLGRPYEQYF
>TRBV10-3|TRBJ1-4|.|.
TGTGCCATCAGTGACCCCTCTTTTAGAGAGGCTGAAAAACTGTTTTTT
CAISDPSFREAEKLFF
>TRBV4-2|TRBJ2-1|.|.
TGTGCCAGCAGCCATCCGTCCCGGACGACATCTGTCGATGAGCAGTTCTTC
CASSHPSRTTSVDEQFF
>TRBV27|TRBJ2-7|.|.
TGTGCCAGCAGTTTAACAGTGGGGAGAACCTACGAGCAGTACTTC
CASSLTVGRTYEQYF
>TRBV27|TRBJ1-1|.|.
TGTGCCAGCAGTCTACAAGGTAACACTGAAGCTTTCTTT
CASSLQGNTEAFF
>TRBV10-3|TRBJ1-1|.|TRBD1
TGTGCCATCAGTCGGGCCGAGGGGGCAAACACTGAAGCTTTCTTT
CAISRAEGANTEAFF
>TRBV11-2|TRBJ2-1|.|TRBD1
TGTGCCAGCAGCTTAGGCAGAACAGGGGAGTATATGAATGAGCAGTTCTTC
CASSLGRTGEYMNEQFF
>TRBV4-2|TRBJ2-3|few|.
TGTGCCAGCAGCCAAGATCCCGACAGGTCAGATACGCAGTATTTT
CASSQDPDRSDTQYF
>TRBV30|TRBJ2-3|.|TRBD2
TGTGCTTACCAATTCGGGACTAGCGGGGCAACAGATACGCAGTATTTT
CAYQFGTSGATDTQYF